Listed here are 20 T cell receptor beta chains from one sample, sequenced in a study of blood T cell repertoires in COVID-19. The method was immunoSEQ multiplex PCR; TCRdb's version includes in-frame clones alone and lacks a portion of them. The table has 150,000 to 200,000 clones, 81% seen once. Sample: peripheral blood. The source of these receptors is a man aged 60 to 69 with active or convalescent COVID-19.

The V call is TRBV5-4, the J call TRBJ1-2, with TRBD1 identical over 8 bases. Germline CDR1 and CDR2: SGHNT and YYREEE (reference sequence). J gave up 4 bases and V 3 bases, and 17 bases lay outside the gene matches. The CDR3 contains 18 residues. In nucleotides, the CDR3 is TGTGCCAGCAGCTGGACGGGCGACAGGGGAACGGTAGCCTATGGCTACACCTTC. This translates into CASSWTGDRGTVAYGYTF.

This chain connects TRBV6-5 to TRBJ2-7, with 8 bases identical to TRBD1. Germline lookup yields CDR1 MNHEY and CDR2 SVGAGI. Unmatched junction bases numbered 8, after V lost 0 bases and J lost 4 bases. This CDR3 region has 16 residues. The CDR3 DNA reads as TGTGCCAGCAGTTACTCCGGGACAGGATCACGGTACGAGCAGTACTTC. It codes for CASSYSGTGSRYEQYF.

This chain joins TRBV7-6 and TRBJ2-5; 7 bases line up with TRBD2. The CDR3 extends over 14 amino acids. After removal of 1 base from V and 2 bases from J, the junction contained 1 base not matched to a gene. Germline CDR1 SGHVS, CDR2 FNYEAQ. CDR3 in DNA: TGTGCCAGCAGCTTAGGGGGGGGGCAAGAGACCCAGTACTTC. It translates to CASSLGGGQETQYF.

This chain links TRBV2 with TRBJ1-5; 7 positions match TRBD1. The V segment lost 2 bases and the J segment 9 bases; nucleotides outside the gene matches: 10. This CDR3 has 15 residues. CDR1 and CDR2 (germline): SNHLY, FYNNEI. As DNA, the CDR3 is TGTGCCAGCAGTGAACGGGACAGCCTCGCTAGGCCCCAGCATTTT. Its protein product is CASSERDSLARPQHF.

J is TRBJ1-5 and V is TRBV24-1; D unresolved. The CDR3 has 14 residues. The germline V and J ends were trimmed by 5 bases and 4 bases, with 11 bases remaining between them. Germline CDR1 reads KGHDR; CDR2 reads SFDVKD. This chain's CDR3 is CATSGSAGNQPQHF. The CDR3 DNA is TGTGCCACCAGTGGTTCCGCGGGGAATCAGCCCCAGCATTTT.

This clone was recorded once. The V call is TRBV7-2, the J call TRBJ2-1; no definite D call. Trimming shortened V by 2 bases and J by 0 bases, and 14 bases separated the two germline ends. This CDR3 is built from 17 residues. CDR1 SGHTA and CDR2 FQGNSA come from the germline V gene. The DNA for the CDR3 is TGTGCCAGCAGCTTATCCTCAGCGCCAAGCTCCTACAATGAGCAGTTCTTC. Its translation: CASSLSSAPSSYNEQFF.

The rearrangement links TRBV7-9 to TRBJ2-1, with 7 bases lining up with TRBD2. The CDR3 sequence is 14 residues long. The germline V gene encodes CDR1 SEHNR and CDR2 FQNEAQ (reference sequence). Losses at the gene ends were 5 bases for V and 7 bases for J; bases not matched to a gene: 8. The CDR3 reads CASSMSGVYNEQFF. In DNA, the CDR3 is TGTGCCAGCAGCATGAGCGGGGTTTATAATGAGCAGTTCTTC.

V is TRBV5-8 and J is TRBJ2-3, with 8 bases fitting TRBD2. Germline V CDR1 and CDR2: SGHTS, YDEGEE. V was pared by 7 bases and J by 4 bases, with 11 bases of the junction left unmatched. This CDR3 has 15 amino acids. The CDR3: CASLMTGGPSDTQYF. In DNA form, the CDR3 reads TGTGCCAGCTTAATGACGGGAGGGCCATCAGATACGCAGTATTTT.

This clone has just a few counts. The V call is TRBV5-1, the J call TRBJ2-2; D unresolved. CDR1 and CDR2 (germline): SGHRS, YFSETQ. The CDR3 runs to 10 residues. Here the CDR3 DNA reads TGCGCTTCTATACTCGGGGAGCTGTTTTTT. Its translation is CASILGELFF. The full variable domain, completed using reference TRBV5-1 and TRBJ2-2, is KAGVTQTPRYLIKTRGQQVTLSCSPISGHRSVSWYQQTPGQGLQFLFEYFSETQRNKGNFPGRFSGRQFSNSRSEMNVSTLELGDSALYLCASILGELFFGEGSRLTVL.

This clone has a handful of counts. The chain is built from TRBV6-5 and TRBJ1-1, with D possibly matching TRBD1 (5 bases). Germline CDR1 reads MNHEY; CDR2 reads SVGAGI. V was clipped by 6 bases and J by 5 bases, with 16 bases between them. The CDR3 covers 14 residues. The CDR3 spells CASSLDSGITEAFF. CDR3 DNA sequence: TGTGCCAGCAGCTTAGACAGTGGTATTACTGAAGCTTTCTTT.

V usage is TRBV10-1 and J usage is TRBJ1-6; D is undetermined. CDR3 length: 19 residues. Germline assignment: CDR1 WNHNN and CDR2 SYGVQD (reference sequence). V was clipped by 3 bases and J by 1 base, with 19 bases between them. The CDR3 DNA is TGCGCCAGCAGTGATCTCGGTGGGGAGTCGTGGTCCTATAATTCACCCCTCCACTTT. Protein sequence: CASSDLGGESWSYNSPLHF.

The V gene is TRBV28, the J gene TRBJ1-2; 12 bases agree with TRBD1. Germline V gene data show CDR1 as MDHEN and CDR2 as SYDVKM. V shed 1 base and J 4 bases; nucleotides not matched to a gene: 7. This CDR3 is built from 17 residues. CDR3 loop: CASSLSGTGGVGYGYTF. For the CDR3, the DNA is TGTGCCAGCAGTTTATCCGGGACAGGGGGCGTTGGCTATGGCTACACCTTC.

In this sample, this clone turned up many times. V is TRBV28 and J is TRBJ1-4, with 9 bases matching TRBD1. V trimming: 2 bases; J trimming: 10 bases; junction bases outside the gene matches: 8. Looked up from germline, CDR1 is MDHEN and CDR2 is SYDVKM. CDR3 length: 15 residues. In DNA, the CDR3 is TGTGCCAGCAGTTTAGAGGGACAGGGCCAAAGAAAACTGTTTTTT. This encodes CASSLEGQGQRKLFF.

Here the CDR3 DNA reads TGTGCCATCAGTGAGTCGCGAGGTGACAATTCACCCCTCCACTTT. Its protein is CAISESRGDNSPLHF. The J gene is TRBJ1-6, the V gene TRBV10-3; D ambiguous. The germline V and J ends were trimmed by 0 bases and 7 bases, with 10 bases remaining between them. Germline-derived CDR1 and CDR2 are ENHRY and SYGVKD. The CDR3 is 15 amino acids.

The CDR3 coding sequence is TGTGCCAGCTCGGCCGGCTCGGAGTACAATGAGCAGTTCTTC. Translation: CASSAGSEYNEQFF. This sequence joins TRBV6-4 and TRBJ2-1; no definite D call. Germline loops: CDR1 MRHNA, CDR2 SNTAGT. The ends were cut back, 8 bases at V and 4 bases at J, with 15 bases in the middle. This CDR3 is built from 14 residues.

The rearrangement joins TRBV9 to TRBJ2-3; D may be TRBD1 (5 bases). There are 14 residues in the CDR3. The V end was cut by 1 base, the J end by 3 bases, with 9 bases between. Germline CDR1 is SGDLS and CDR2 is YYNGEE. Written as DNA, the CDR3 is TGTGCCAGCAGCGTAATCGCAGGGACAGATACGCAGTATTTT. As protein: CASSVIAGTDTQYF.

The rearrangement joins TRBV3-1 (or the pseudogene TRBV3-2) to TRBJ2-7; no clear D. Trimming stripped 5 bases from V and 2 bases from J, with 4 bases between. Germline CDR1 reads LGHDT; CDR2 reads YNNKEL (reference sequence). The CDR3 spans 11 residues. CDR3 protein: CASSSPYEQYF. The CDR3 DNA sequence: TGTGCCAGCAGCTCTCCCTACGAGCAGTACTTC.

The chain employs TRBV19 and TRBJ2-7; TRBD2 aligns across 7 bases. Germline loops: CDR1 LNHDA, CDR2 SQIVND (reference sequence). CDR3 length equals 15 residues. With 1 base clipped from V and 2 bases from J, the junction kept 5 bases outside the gene matches. The CDR3 protein is CASSIGGGTTYEQYF. CDR3 in DNA: TGTGCCAGTAGTATAGGGGGCGGGACTACCTACGAGCAGTACTTC.

The chain has TRBV7-9 and TRBJ2-7, with D maybe TRBD2 (5 bases). There are 12 residues in the CDR3. The V end lost 1 base, the J end lost 7 bases, and 8 bases lay between the germline ends. CDR1 is SEHNR and CDR2 is FQNEAQ in the germline V gene (reference sequence). The CDR3 loop reads CASSLVGREQYF. The DNA of the CDR3 is TGTGCCAGCAGCTTAGTAGGGAGAGAGCAGTACTTC.

CDR3 sequence: CSVELPLAGPADTQYF. The CDR3, as DNA: TGCAGCGTTGAACTCCCTCTGGCAGGGCCGGCAGATACGCAGTATTTT. This sequence joins TRBV29-1 and TRBJ2-3; D possibly corresponds to TRBD1 (5 bases). The CDR3 consists of 16 residues. Germline CDR1 SQVTM, CDR2 ANQGSEA. V was trimmed by 2 bases and J by 4 bases, leaving 19 bases between them.